This T cell receptor (beta chain) was observed in a study of technical replicates of blood from a few donors. Data came from immunoSEQ multiplex PCR; TCRdb stores just in-frame clones and leaves some out. The data hold about 75,000 clones, with about 97% observed a single time. V dropped 6 bases and J dropped 2; count of bases not matched to a gene: 3. The CDR3 runs to 13 residues. Per the germline V gene, CDR1 is SGHTA and CDR2 is FQGTGA. This clonotype was sampled from a human donor in good health. The chain uses TRBV7-3 and TRBJ1-2; TRBD1 agrees at 7 bases. The sequenced material came from T cells isolated from PBMCs. In DNA form, the CDR3 reads TGTGCCAGCAGTTCACAGGGGAACTATGGCTACACCTTC. It specifies CASSSQGNYGYTF.